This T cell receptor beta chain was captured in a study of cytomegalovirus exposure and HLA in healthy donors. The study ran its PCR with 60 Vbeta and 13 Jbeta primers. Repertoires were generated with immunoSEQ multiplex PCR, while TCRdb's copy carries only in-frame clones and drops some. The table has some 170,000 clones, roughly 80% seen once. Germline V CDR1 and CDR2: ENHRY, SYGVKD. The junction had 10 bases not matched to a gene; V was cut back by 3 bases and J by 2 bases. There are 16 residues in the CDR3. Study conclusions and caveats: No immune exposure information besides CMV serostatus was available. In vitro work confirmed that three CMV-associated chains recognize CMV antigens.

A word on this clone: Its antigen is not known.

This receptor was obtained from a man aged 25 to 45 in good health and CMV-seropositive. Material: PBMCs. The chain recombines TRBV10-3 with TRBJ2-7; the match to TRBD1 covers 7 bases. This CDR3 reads CAISDLTGKLAYEQYF. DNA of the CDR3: TGTGCCATCAGTGATTTGACAGGGAAGTTGGCCTACGAGCAGTACTTC.